The rows below give T cell receptor beta chains drawn from one sample of a study of identical twins. In TCRdb, the 5' RACE reads were re-called with MiXCR into one record per CDR3 protein. Of about 250,000 distinct CDR3 sequences listed, approximately 6.8% were seen once; the top ten hold roughly 5.4%. A further study also used this sample, focusing on yellow fever vaccine responses in identical twins.

Input material: CD8+ T cells sorted from blood. The receptors come from a woman aged 18-30 years in good health. The conserved cysteine and the conserved F or W are not part of the CDR3 here. Clone size is given for some rows only: seen once, a few or many times, or a class if the clone is expanded.

cdr3_aa: ASRRFWGYNEQF
clone_size: few
v_call: TRBV10-2

cdr3_aa: SVGPSGTYEQY
clone_size: many
v_call: TRBV29-1

cdr3_aa: SARWGQGGTGELF
clone_size: few
v_call: TRBV20-1

cdr3_aa: ASRPGTDSEAF
clone_size: many
v_call: TRBV11-1

cdr3_aa: SVEQGGEQY
clone_size: few
v_call: TRBV29-1

cdr3_aa: ASSLGVADTQY
clone_size: few
v_call: TRBV12-3/TRBV12-4

cdr3_aa: ASSSTAGQEQY
clone_size: few
v_call: TRBV5-1

cdr3_aa: SASSGGASETQY
clone_size: many
v_call: TRBV20-1

cdr3_aa: ASSQDEGTAEKLF
clone_size: many
v_call: TRBV4-2

cdr3_aa: ASSLVVAGTDTQY
clone_size: NA
v_call: TRBV5-1

cdr3_aa: ASSDPRLVGTNSYNEQF
clone_size: NA
v_call: TRBV5-1

cdr3_aa: ASRVPGQGASEQF
clone_size: NA
v_call: TRBV2

cdr3_aa: ASSPPSGSYNEQF
clone_size: many
v_call: TRBV9

cdr3_aa: ASSLWGYGYT
clone_size: few
v_call: TRBV11-2

cdr3_aa: ATSDLGTSGGEDTQY
clone_size: few
v_call: TRBV24-1

cdr3_aa: ATKSNTQY
clone_size: few
v_call: TRBV6-2/TRBV6-3

cdr3_aa: ASRISNQPQH
clone_size: NA
v_call: TRBV12-3/TRBV12-4

cdr3_aa: ASSFSKTSASTDTQY
clone_size: few
v_call: TRBV7-6

cdr3_aa: ASSGYNTGELF
clone_size: NA
v_call: TRBV11-2

cdr3_aa: ASSQATAYNEQF
clone_size: many
v_call: TRBV4-1

cdr3_aa: ASSLSQGSRSGELF
clone_size: few
v_call: TRBV5-5

cdr3_aa: ASRRDLGTSYNEQF
clone_size: NA
v_call: TRBV3-1

cdr3_aa: ASSPWDNEQF
clone_size: NA
v_call: TRBV19

cdr3_aa: ASSLVATGGVDTQY
clone_size: few
v_call: TRBV13

cdr3_aa: ASCSGTNTGELF
clone_size: many
v_call: TRBV12-3/TRBV12-4

cdr3_aa: RTGELF
clone_size: NA
v_call: TRBV19

cdr3_aa: ASSFERGLASTGELF
clone_size: NA
v_call: TRBV28

cdr3_aa: ASSPPETYEQY
clone_size: NA
v_call: TRBV18

cdr3_aa: ASSEPGTGRETQY
clone_size: NA
v_call: TRBV25-1

cdr3_aa: ASSLYGQGANYGYT
clone_size: few
v_call: TRBV5-6

cdr3_aa: ASSLDRQGLTYNEQF
clone_size: many
v_call: TRBV5-1

cdr3_aa: ASSRRTGVDEKLF
clone_size: NA
v_call: TRBV13

cdr3_aa: ASSLPGQGVTEAF
clone_size: few
v_call: TRBV27

cdr3_aa: ASCQGSQLELQETQY
clone_size: NA
v_call: TRBV3-1

cdr3_aa: ASSQVSTRPADTQY
clone_size: few
v_call: TRBV4-1

cdr3_aa: ASSPRGDTQY
clone_size: few
v_call: TRBV13

cdr3_aa: ASSSPQDGLGLETQY
clone_size: many
v_call: TRBV5-5

cdr3_aa: SASSGKAYEQY
clone_size: few
v_call: TRBV20-1

cdr3_aa: ASSLAGGTHNEQF
clone_size: few
v_call: TRBV27

cdr3_aa: ASSQDLGSSYNEQF
clone_size: few
v_call: TRBV4-1

cdr3_aa: ASTPGTRVTEAF
clone_size: NA
v_call: TRBV10-2

cdr3_aa: ASSLATGSSYEQY
clone_size: few
v_call: TRBV28

cdr3_aa: ASVRRPVGPNSPLH
clone_size: few
v_call: TRBV12-3/TRBV12-4

cdr3_aa: AINRQDPLAGATDTQY
clone_size: few
v_call: TRBV10-3

cdr3_aa: AIGTGDNEQF
clone_size: few
v_call: TRBV6-5

cdr3_aa: SAREGSGRYEQY
clone_size: NA
v_call: TRBV20-1